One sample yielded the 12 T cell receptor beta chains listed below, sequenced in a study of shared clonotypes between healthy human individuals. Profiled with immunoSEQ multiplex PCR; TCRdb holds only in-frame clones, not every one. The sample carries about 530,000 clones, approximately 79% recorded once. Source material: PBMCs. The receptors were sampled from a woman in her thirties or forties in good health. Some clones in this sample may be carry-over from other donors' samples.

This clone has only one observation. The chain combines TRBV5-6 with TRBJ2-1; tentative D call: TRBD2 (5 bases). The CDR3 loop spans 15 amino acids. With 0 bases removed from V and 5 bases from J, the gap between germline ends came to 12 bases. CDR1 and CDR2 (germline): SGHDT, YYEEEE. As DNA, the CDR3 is TGTGCCAGCAGCTTGGCCAGCGTTAGCGACAATGAGCAGTTCTTC. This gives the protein CASSLASVSDNEQFF.

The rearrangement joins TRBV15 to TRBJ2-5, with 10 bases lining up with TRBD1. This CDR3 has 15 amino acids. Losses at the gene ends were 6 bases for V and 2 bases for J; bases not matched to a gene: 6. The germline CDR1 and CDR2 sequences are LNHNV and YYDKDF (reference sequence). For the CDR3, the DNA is TGTGCCACCAGGTGGCGGGACAGGGGTCAAGAGACCCAGTACTTC. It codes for CATRWRDRGQETQYF.

As DNA, the CDR3 is TGTGCCAGCAGCCAGGGGAGCTCCTACAATGAGCAGTTCTTC. Translating gives CASSQGSSYNEQFF. The chain carries TRBV27 and TRBJ2-1, with TRBD1 as a possible D gene (6 bases). The CDR3 length is 14 residues. Germline V gives CDR1 MNHEY, CDR2 SMNVEV (reference sequence). Trimming removed 6 bases from V and 0 bases from J, with 9 bases in between.

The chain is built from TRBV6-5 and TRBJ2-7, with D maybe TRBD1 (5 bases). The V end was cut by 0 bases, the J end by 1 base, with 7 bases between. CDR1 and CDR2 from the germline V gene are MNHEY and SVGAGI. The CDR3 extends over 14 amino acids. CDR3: CASSYSTVSYEQYF. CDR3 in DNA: TGTGCCAGCAGTTACTCGACAGTTTCCTACGAGCAGTACTTC.

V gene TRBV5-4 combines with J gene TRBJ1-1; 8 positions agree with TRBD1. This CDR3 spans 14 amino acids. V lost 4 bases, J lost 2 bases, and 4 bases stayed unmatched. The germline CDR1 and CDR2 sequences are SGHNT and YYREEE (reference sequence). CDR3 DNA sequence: TGTGCCAGCAGCCAGGGACAGGTTAACACTGAAGCTTTCTTT. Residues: CASSQGQVNTEAFF.

The CDR3 here is CASSWGDSGRVYEQYF. The DNA of the CDR3 is TGTGCCAGCAGCTGGGGGGATAGCGGGAGGGTTTACGAGCAGTACTTC. This chain connects TRBV7-2 to TRBJ2-7; 11 bases agree with TRBD2. Trimming at V came to 4 bases and at J to 4 bases, leaving 9 bases not matched to a gene. This CDR3 region has 16 residues. In germline, CDR1 is SGHTA, CDR2 FQGNSA.

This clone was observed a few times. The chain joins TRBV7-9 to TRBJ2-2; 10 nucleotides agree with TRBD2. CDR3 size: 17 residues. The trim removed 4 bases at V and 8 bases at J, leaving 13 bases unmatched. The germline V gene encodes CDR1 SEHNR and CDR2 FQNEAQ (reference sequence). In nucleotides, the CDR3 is TGTGCCAGCAGCTCAAGGACTAGCGGAGACGGGGTAGGGGAGCTGTTTTTT. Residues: CASSSRTSGDGVGELFF. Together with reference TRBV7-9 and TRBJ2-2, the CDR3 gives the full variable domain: DTGVSQNPRHKITKRGQNVTFRCDPISEHNRLYWYRQTLGQGPEFLTYFQNEAQLEKSRLLSDRFSAERPKGSFSTLEIQRTEQGDSAMYLCASSSRTSGDGVGELFFGEGSRLTVL.

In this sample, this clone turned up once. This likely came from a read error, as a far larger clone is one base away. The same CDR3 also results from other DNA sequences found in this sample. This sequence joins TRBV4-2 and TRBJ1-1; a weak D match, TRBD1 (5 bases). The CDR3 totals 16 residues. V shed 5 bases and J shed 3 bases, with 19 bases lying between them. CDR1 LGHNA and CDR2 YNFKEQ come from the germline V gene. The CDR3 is CASSLGTGVEDTEAFF. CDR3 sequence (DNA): TGTGCCAGCAGCTTGGGGACGGGGGTTGAGGACACTGAAGCTTTCTTT.

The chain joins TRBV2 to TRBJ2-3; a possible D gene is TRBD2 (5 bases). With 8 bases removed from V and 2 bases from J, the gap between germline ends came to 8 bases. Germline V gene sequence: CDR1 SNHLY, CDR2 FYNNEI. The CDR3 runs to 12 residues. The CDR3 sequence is CASLRDTDTQYF. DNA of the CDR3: TGTGCCAGCCTCCGGGACACAGATACGCAGTATTTT.

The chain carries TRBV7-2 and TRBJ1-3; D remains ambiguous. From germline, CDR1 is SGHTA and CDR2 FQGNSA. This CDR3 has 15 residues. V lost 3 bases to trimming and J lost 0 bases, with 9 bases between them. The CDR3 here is CASSFAAGSGNTIYF. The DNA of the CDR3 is TGTGCCAGCAGCTTCGCGGCCGGCTCTGGAAACACCATATATTTT.

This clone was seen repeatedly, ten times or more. The CDR3 DNA reads as TGTGCCAGTAGCCCCAGCGGGAGCAGGCCCTACGAGCAGTACTTC. Translation: CASSPSGSRPYEQYF. The chain combines TRBV19 with TRBJ2-7, with TRBD2 identical over 8 bases. V lost 6 bases, J lost 2 bases, and 9 bases stayed unmatched. Per the germline V gene, CDR1 is LNHDA and CDR2 is SQIVND (reference sequence). The CDR3 consists of 15 residues.

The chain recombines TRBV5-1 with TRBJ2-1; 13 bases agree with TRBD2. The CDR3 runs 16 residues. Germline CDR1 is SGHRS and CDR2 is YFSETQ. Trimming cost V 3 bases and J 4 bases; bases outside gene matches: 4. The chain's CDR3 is CASSSGTSGNYNEQFF. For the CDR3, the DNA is TGCGCCAGCAGCTCCGGGACTAGCGGGAATTACAATGAGCAGTTCTTC.